This TCR beta chain was found in a study of T cell clusters in autoimmune cytopenias (dated by TCRdb to about 2019). Study-level background: Of the 40 or so healthy donor controls, over 20 were female, and the group had a mean age of roughly 57 years and a median age of roughly 62 years. Autoimmune hepatitis repertoires were compared against 20 to 25 age- and sex-matched healthy donors. The study aimed to test whether autoimmune cytopenia patients carry a disease-specific immune repertoire signature usable as a blood-based biomarker. Peripheral blood TRB and IGH repertoires were sequenced in autoimmune cytopenia patients at active disease and during treatment follow-up, alongside healthy, CLL and autoimmune hepatitis controls. For primary cytopenia, the controls were about 26 age-matched healthy donors, and for secondary cytopenia, the controls were approximately 13 age-matched CLL patients. Per sample, TRB sequencing gave a median depth of about 53,000 reads and a median of about 2,500 distinct TRB clonotypes. The investigation overall reported the following: The GLIPH analysis suggested a lack of physiological T cell clusters in primary autoimmune cytopenia patients, since roughly 50 clusters were exclusive to healthy donors whereas some 17 were exclusive to patients. The cluster-lack signature was not observed for secondary cytopenia versus CLL, as the signature was apparently masked by the dominant lymphoma-associated repertoire. The T cell clusters were defined only in silico, and the functional role of the clusters still needed to be validated experimentally. Healthy donors showed almost three-fold more exclusive TRB clusters than active autoimmune hepatitis patients, consistent with an autoimmunity-wide signature. TRB repertoire shifts, with less even repertoires in secondary cytopenia and CLL, mostly reflected lymphoma bias rather than autoimmunity.

The germline V gene (reference sequence) sets CDR1 to MNHNY and CDR2 to SVGAGI. The CDR3 holds 14 amino acids from the cysteine to the phenylalanine. DNA is not on record. For each sample, TRB amplification used 200 to 300 ng of peripheral blood genomic DNA, equal to 35,000 to 45,000 genome equivalents. Multiplex PCR with a touch-down protocol amplified TRB rearrangements, with the TRB-A and TRB-B primer pools combined in a single tube. Illumina adapters and sample indices were attached to the amplicons through two consecutive PCR reactions using Phusion HS II polymerase. After gel purification with the NucleoSpin Gel and PCR Clean-up kit, the amplicons were quantified by Qubit and checked for quality on an Agilent 2100 Bioanalyzer. Libraries were sequenced on an Illumina MiSeq using 600-cycle, single-indexed, paired-end runs. The paper's data handling went like this. TRB reads were aligned and assembled with MiXCR version 2.1.12 using the default MiXCR reference library. A clone was defined by each unique CDR3 nucleotide sequence, and the analysis included only productive sequences with two or more reads. Alpha-parameterized diversity profiles (alpha 0 to 5), including the Shannon (alpha 1) and Simpson (alpha 2) indices, were computed with an R script to assess repertoire diversity. Combinatorial TRB VJ usage was computed with the tcR package and compared between cohorts by principal component analysis with ade4. Using GLIPH, TCRbeta CDR3s were clustered on pairs of cohorts matched for age and read depth, and a Wilcoxon test was used to compare cluster frequencies. The reads underwent TCRdb reprocessing, giving one record for each CDR3 protein sequence and no DNA. The V and J calls here are based on TCRdb, not the publication. The record for this sample contains about 11,000 distinct CDR3 sequences. In total, the top ten clones hold approximately 21% of the sample.

As regards this clonotype: Its antigen is still unknown.

These same records also appear under a second study, on T cell repertoires in aging, cancer and after chemotherapy. The second study's authors report: Donors spanned six age groups from 30 or younger to 70 or older, with at least three individuals per group. TCR repertoires from healthy donor controls were recorded over periods of several months to years and showed clear clonal overlap between repeated samplings. The complete dataset included 8 million to 9.5 million TCR reads. Compared with age-matched healthy donors, untreated patients with either hematological or solid cancers had significantly lower TCR diversity in the blood along with higher clonality. In healthy donors, the decline in TCR diversity with age was mainly due to loss of richness, whereas in cancer patients loss of evenness also played a role. An increase in median generation probability over the chemotherapy interval was observed in both cancer cohorts, suggesting that the repertoire was reconstituted through rebound thymic output. According to the authors, the repertoire data do not allow conclusions to be drawn about immunological memory after chemotherapy. To look at immunoaging and at how T cells reconstitute after chemotherapy, the study profiled TCR beta repertoires in peripheral blood from both healthy donors and cancer patients. A cohort of over 200 cancer patients (94 with hematological and around 130 with solid cancers) was assembled, and 95 healthy donors were included as a reference group. MiXCR versions 2.12 and 3.0.5 were used to process TRB sequences. The repertoire metrics were Shannon diversity, evenness, clonality (calculated as one minus evenness), and diversity profiles parameterized by alpha from 0 to 5. Generation probabilities of clones in paired pre- and post-chemotherapy samples were computed with the IGoR algorithm.

Recombination connected TRBV6-6 to TRBJ2-3; absent DNA, TCRdb's TRBD2 call cannot be checked. The sample consisted of peripheral blood. This TCR was sampled from a human donor in good health. CDR3 sequence: CASSASGTTDTQYF.